The clone carrying this T cell receptor beta chain was seen ten or more times. The antigen remains undetermined. This entry comes from a study of Graves' ophthalmopathy and Graves' hyperthyroidism. General study findings and limits: Built on 13 signatures, a model told ophthalmopathy apart from stable hyperthyroidism with about 91% sensitivity and approximately 80% specificity. The model predicted progression of ophthalmopathy with a sensitivity of roughly 69%, and its specificity was about 73%.

Germline V lookup: CDR1 LNHDA, CDR2 SQIVND (reference sequence). The V and J ends lost 5 bases and 3 bases, in that order; junction bases with no gene match: 7. The CDR3 contains 15 residues. Each donor who had ophthalmopathy showed moderate-to-severe activity, a CAS of ≥3, a NOSPECS of ≥4, and a duration under 3 months. What supplied the PBMCs was roughly 10 ml of fresh peripheral blood. Amplified TCR beta CDR3 regions were obtained using RNA transcripts as template. The first round was an RT-PCR with HTBI primers, and the second round was a multiplex PCR. TCRdb reprocessed the multiplex PCR reads via MiXCR and lists one record per CDR3 protein. This sample has over 200,000 distinct CDR3 sequences, with 25% to 30% found just once.

Sequencing used peripheral blood. This sequence was found in a man aged 50-59 years with Graves' ophthalmopathy. This chain uses TRBV19 with TRBJ2-7, with 10 bases matching TRBD2. The CDR3 sequence is CASSYTSGMGYEQYF. CDR3 in DNA: TGTGCCAGTAGTTACACTAGCGGGATGGGCTACGAGCAGTACTTC.